The 23 T cell receptor beta chains reported below all come from one sample, sequenced in a study of blood T cell repertoires in COVID-19. The table came from immunoSEQ multiplex PCR; TCRdb's copy has only in-frame clones and leaves some out. The sample contains some 100,000 clones, more than 70% of which appear only once. Sequences were obtained from peripheral blood. The receptor set was obtained from a woman of 80 years or more with active COVID-19.

This chain joins TRBV18 and TRBJ2-3, with D possibly being TRBD2 (7 bases). The length of the CDR3 is 15 residues. Trimming took 0 bases from V and 2 from J, leaving 9 bases between them. Looked up from germline, CDR1 is KGHSH and CDR2 is LQKENI. For the CDR3, the DNA is TGTGCCAGCTCACCACCGGGGGGGCCCACAGATACGCAGTATTTT. Its translation: CASSPPGGPTDTQYF.

The chain employs TRBV7-9 and TRBJ2-1; no clear D. CDR1 is SEHNR and CDR2 is FQNEAQ in the germline V gene (reference sequence). The CDR3 runs to 13 residues. Trimming took 1 base from V and 9 from J, leaving 10 bases between them. The DNA for the CDR3 is TGTGCCAGCAGCTTAGACGGTACTCGTGAGCAGTTCTTC. Its translation: CASSLDGTREQFF.

The chain links TRBV5-6 to TRBJ2-2, with 12 positions matching TRBD1. V was clipped by 4 bases and J by 4 bases; unmatched bases: 5. Per germline, CDR1 SGHDT and CDR2 YYEEEE. CDR3 size: 16 residues. Written as DNA, the CDR3 is TGTGCCAGCAGCCCCGGGACAGGGGGCGTCACCGGGGAGCTGTTTTTT. Its translation: CASSPGTGGVTGELFF.

This chain's CDR3 is CASSPWTGTSTDTQYF. The CDR3 DNA sequence: TGTGCCAGCAGCCCCTGGACAGGCACTAGCACAGATACGCAGTATTTT. The V and J genes are TRBV6-6 and TRBJ2-3; 7 positions agree with TRBD1. The CDR3 spans 16 residues. Trimming cost V 6 bases and J 0 bases; bases outside gene matches: 9. From germline, CDR1 is MNHNY and CDR2 SVGAGI (reference sequence).

This clone was detected only once. V is TRBV15 and J is TRBJ1-2, with D uncertain. The length of the CDR3 is 12 residues. Trimming took off 8 bases at V and 7 bases at J, with 14 bases between the two ends. CDR1 is LNHNV, CDR2 YYDKDF, per germline (reference sequence). The CDR3 loop reads CATGRELGGYTF. Written as DNA, the CDR3 is TGTGCCACCGGAAGAGAGCTAGGTGGCTACACCTTC. Full variable domain (outside the CDR3, taken from reference TRBV15 and TRBJ1-2): DAMVIQNPRYQVTQFGKPVTLSCSQTLNHNVMYWYQQKSSQAPKLLFHYYDKDFNNEADTPDNFQSRRPNTSFCFLDIRSPGLGDTAMYLCATGRELGGYTFGSGTRLTVV.

This chain joins TRBV24-1 and TRBJ2-3; D ambiguous. From germline, CDR1 is KGHDR and CDR2 SFDVKD. The CDR3 runs to 12 residues. Trimming left V 7 bases short and J 2 bases short, with 6 bases between. CDR3 protein: CATSKSTDTQYF. CDR3 in DNA: TGTGCCACCAGCAAATCCACAGATACGCAGTATTTT.

This chain joins TRBV7-3 and TRBJ2-3, with D perhaps matching TRBD1 (6 bases). CDR1 and CDR2 (germline): SGHTA, FQGTGA. Trimming took off 5 bases at V and 4 bases at J, with 13 bases between the two ends. The CDR3 is 14 amino acids. CDR3 nucleotide sequence: TGTGCCAGCAGCCCGGGTGGGGGCTCAGATACGCAGTATTTT. Its translation is CASSPGGGSDTQYF.

The chain is built from TRBV11-2 and TRBJ1-4; 8 bases agree with TRBD1. The V segment lost 4 bases and the J segment 3 bases; nucleotides outside the gene matches: 1. CDR3 length equals 14 residues. Germline loops: CDR1 SGHAT, CDR2 FQNNGV. The chain's CDR3 is CASSWGQANEKLFF. CDR3 DNA sequence: TGTGCCAGCAGCTGGGGACAGGCTAATGAAAAACTGTTTTTT.

In its sample, this clone was seen once. The chain employs TRBV6-5 and TRBJ1-1; D unclear. Trimming shortened V by 0 bases and J by 4 bases, and 6 bases separated the two germline ends. The CDR3 has 13 residues. Germline-derived CDR1 and CDR2 are MNHEY and SVGAGI. CDR3 nucleotide sequence: TGTGCCAGCAGTTACTCCGAGAGCACTGAAGCTTTCTTT. It codes for CASSYSESTEAFF.

V gene TRBV2 combines with J gene TRBJ1-1; 9 bases map to TRBD1. Germline V gene data show CDR1 as SNHLY and CDR2 as FYNNEI. The V segment lost 6 bases and the J segment 4 bases; nucleotides outside the gene matches: 6. The length of the CDR3 is 14 residues. For the CDR3, the DNA is TGTGCCAGCAGCCGGGGACAGGGCGTCACTGAAGCTTTCTTT. Protein product: CASSRGQGVTEAFF.

V and J are TRBV5-4 and TRBJ2-1; the match to TRBD2 covers 8 bases. The J segment lost 1 base and the V segment lost 4 bases, leaving 7 bases of the junction unmatched. Per germline, CDR1 SGHNT and CDR2 YYREEE (reference sequence). The CDR3 has 16 amino acids. CDR3 nucleotides: TGTGCCAGCAGCCCCGTGCAGCGGGGGTCCTACAATGAGCAGTTCTTC. Translated, it gives CASSPVQRGSYNEQFF.

The chain employs TRBV18 and TRBJ2-1; TRBD1 is a possible D gene (6 bases). The length of the CDR3 is 15 residues. Trimming left V 2 bases short and J 0 bases short, with 8 bases between. The V gene's germline CDR1 is KGHSH and CDR2 LQKENI. The CDR3 sequence: CASSPGQISYNEQFF. In DNA form, the CDR3 reads TGTGCCAGCTCACCAGGACAGATCTCCTACAATGAGCAGTTCTTC.

This sequence joins TRBV12-5 and TRBJ1-2; a possible D gene is TRBD1 (5 bases). The germline V gene encodes CDR1 LGHNT and CDR2 FRNRAP. The CDR3 covers 12 residues. The V end was cut by 6 bases, the J end by 5 bases, with 10 bases between. CDR3 nucleotides: TGTGCTAGTGGCCCGGGGGGGTATGGCTACACCTTC. It is translated as CASGPGGYGYTF.

The chain combines TRBV27 with TRBJ1-1; D might be TRBD1 (5 bases). V lost 7 bases to trimming and J lost 8 bases, with 20 bases between them. This CDR3 is built from 14 residues. The germline V gene encodes CDR1 MNHEY and CDR2 SMNVEV (reference sequence). CDR3 protein: CASTTHGQGLEAFF. Here the CDR3 DNA reads TGTGCCAGCACCACACACGGCCAGGGTTTAGAAGCTTTCTTT.

The rearrangement links TRBV7-7 to TRBJ2-1; no reliable D call. Germline assignment: CDR1 SSHAT and CDR2 FNYEAQ (reference sequence). V gave up 1 base and J gave up 4 bases, with 5 bases separating them. The CDR3 has 13 amino acids. The CDR3 DNA is TGTGCCAGCAGCTTAGGTCCTTACAATGAGCAGTTCTTC. This sequence encodes CASSLGPYNEQFF. The full variable domain, completed using reference TRBV7-7 and TRBJ2-1, is GAGVSQSPRYKVTKRGQDVTLRCDPISSHATLYWYQQALGQGPEFLTYFNYEAQPDKSGLPSDRFSAERPEGSISTLTIQRTEQRDSAMYRCASSLGPYNEQFFGPGTRLTVL.

The CDR3 region has the DNA TGTGCCAGCCGCCGAGCGGGGGGTACGAGTGAGCAGTACTTC. Its translation is CASRRAGGTSEQYF. This chain links TRBV13 with TRBJ2-7, with TRBD2 identical over 9 bases. The length of the CDR3 is 14 residues. V shed 8 bases and J 7 bases; nucleotides not matched to a gene: 12. The germline CDR1 and CDR2 sequences are PRHDT and FYEKMQ (reference sequence).

The chain uses TRBV9 and TRBJ2-1, with 9 positions matching TRBD2. Germline loops: CDR1 SGDLS, CDR2 YYNGEE. CDR3 length: 15 residues. V lost 3 bases and J lost 2; bases outside the gene matches: 3. Written as DNA, the CDR3 is TGTGCCAGCAGCGGAGGGACTAGCACCTACAATGAGCAGTTCTTC. This translates into CASSGGTSTYNEQFF.

The chain has TRBV7-8 and TRBJ1-1; D is ambiguous. Trimming took 1 base from V and 3 from J, leaving 18 bases between them. Germline CDR1 reads SGHVS; CDR2 reads FQNEAQ. This CDR3 region has 17 residues. The CDR3 loop reads CASSLVRQVGGDTEAFF. CDR3 DNA: TGTGCCAGCAGCTTAGTCCGGCAGGTCGGAGGTGACACTGAAGCTTTCTTT. Variable domain in full (rest from reference TRBV7-8 and TRBJ1-1): GAGVSQSPRYKVAKRGQDVALRCDPISGHVSLFWYQQALGQGPEFLTYFQNEAQLDKSGLPSDRFFAERPEGSVSTLKIQRTQQEDSAVYLCASSLVRQVGGDTEAFFGQGTRLTVV.

The chain couples TRBV7-8 to TRBJ2-2; 9 bases agree with TRBD2. Germline V gives CDR1 SGHVS, CDR2 FQNEAQ. V was pared by 5 bases and J by 2 bases, with 9 bases of the junction left unmatched. This CDR3 has 17 residues. As DNA, the CDR3 is TGTGCCAGCAGCCGACCTCCCGGGACTAGCAACACCGGGGAGCTGTTTTTT. It is translated as CASSRPPGTSNTGELFF.

V usage is TRBV21-1 and J usage is TRBJ2-1; the table calls TRBD1, which could not be checked here. TRBV21-1 is a pseudogene segment. The length of the CDR3 is 17 residues. CDR3 residues: CASSKSRTGANYNEQFF. CDR3 nucleotides: TGTGCCAGCAGCAAAAGCCGGACAGGGGCGAACTACAATGAGCAGTTCTTC.

V gene TRBV4-3 combines with J gene TRBJ2-7, with a weak D call TRBD1 (6 bases). Looked up from germline, CDR1 is LGHNA and CDR2 is YSLEER. The CDR3 is 14 residues long. The germline V and J ends were trimmed by 0 bases and 2 bases, with 8 bases remaining between them. CDR3 loop: CASSQEGQTYEQYF. The CDR3 nucleotides are TGCGCCAGCAGCCAAGAAGGACAGACCTACGAGCAGTACTTC.

The rearrangement joins TRBV4-3 to TRBJ2-4; a possible D gene is TRBD2 (6 bases). Germline lookup yields CDR1 LGHNA and CDR2 YSLEER. Trimming took off 0 bases at V and 3 bases at J, with 9 bases between the two ends. The CDR3 contains 15 residues. This CDR3 reads CASSQEYGGKNIQYF. For the CDR3, the DNA is TGCGCCAGCAGCCAAGAATACGGGGGCAAAAACATTCAGTACTTC.

This chain joins TRBV6-4 and TRBJ1-2; no firm D call. V was cut by 2 bases and J by 3 bases, with 4 bases left in between. CDR3 size: 12 residues. The germline V gene encodes CDR1 MRHNA and CDR2 SNTAGT. Here the CDR3 reads CASSDPYYGYTF. CDR3 DNA sequence: TGTGCCAGCAGTGACCCGTACTATGGCTACACCTTC.